The 21 T cell receptor beta chains listed next were all sequenced from one sample in a study of cytomegalovirus exposure and HLA in healthy donors. Profiling relied on immunoSEQ multiplex PCR, and the TCRdb table lists in-frame clones only, not all of them. The sample yields some 240,000 clones, approximately 87% seen once. Sequencing used PBMCs. These TCRs come from a woman younger than 30 in good health and CMV-seronegative.

Only a few counts were recorded for this clone. The J gene is TRBJ1-2, the V gene TRBV7-8, with unresolved D. V lost 5 bases to trimming and J lost 4 bases, with 17 bases between them. The CDR3 runs 15 residues. Looked up from germline, CDR1 is SGHVS and CDR2 is FQNEAQ. CDR3 sequence reads: CASSARTGDIYGYTF. DNA of the CDR3: TGTGCCAGCAGCGCCCGGACCGGGGATATCTATGGCTACACCTTC.

The rearrangement uses TRBV9 and TRBJ2-6; no firm D call. The V end was cut by 0 bases, the J end by 0 bases, with 16 bases between. This CDR3 has 19 residues. CDR1 is SGDLS, CDR2 YYNGEE, per germline. The CDR3 protein is CASSVGVGRLSSGANVLTF. Written as DNA, the CDR3 is TGTGCCAGCAGCGTAGGGGTCGGCAGGCTCAGCTCTGGGGCCAACGTCCTGACTTTC.

The gene calls are TRBV28 and TRBJ2-6; TRBD1 matches at 7 bases. The CDR3 contains 16 residues. Germline V lookup: CDR1 MDHEN, CDR2 SYDVKM. V shed 8 bases and J 4 bases; nucleotides not matched to a gene: 11. The CDR3 nucleotides are TGTGCCAGCCAGCGACAGGGACCTACCGGGGCCAACGTCCTGACTTTC. This translates into CASQRQGPTGANVLTF.

The CDR3 sequence is CASSLQGWRELFF. CDR3 sequence (DNA): TGTGCCAGCAGCCTACAGGGATGGAGGGAGCTGTTTTTT. The chain carries TRBV6-5 and TRBJ2-2, with D perhaps matching TRBD1 (6 bases). CDR1 is MNHEY and CDR2 is SVGAGI in the germline V gene. V gave up 6 bases and J gave up 9 bases, with 14 bases separating them. This CDR3 has 13 residues.

This chain uses TRBV27 with TRBJ2-1, with TRBD2 matching over 12 bases. The CDR3 contains 20 residues. Germline V gene sequence: CDR1 MNHEY, CDR2 SMNVEV (reference sequence). After removal of 4 bases from V and 3 bases from J, the junction contained 16 bases not matched to a gene. The CDR3 reads CASSWGPPSGGASLYNEQFF. In DNA, the CDR3 is TGTGCCAGCAGTTGGGGCCCCCCTAGCGGGGGGGCTTCCCTCTACAATGAGCAGTTCTTC.

V usage is TRBV15 and J usage is TRBJ2-5; the D gene is possibly TRBD2 (5 bases). Trimming cost V 0 bases and J 5 bases, with 13 bases left between them. The CDR3 runs 15 residues. Per the germline V gene, CDR1 is LNHNV and CDR2 is YYDKDF (reference sequence). Written as DNA, the CDR3 is TGTGCCACCAGCAGAGATCGGGGTAGGCGGGAGACCCAGTACTTC. Amino acid sequence: CATSRDRGRRETQYF.

The genes are TRBV28 and TRBJ2-7, with D maybe TRBD1 (5 bases). The CDR3 covers 14 residues. The germline V gene encodes CDR1 MDHEN and CDR2 SYDVKM. V lost 3 bases to trimming and J lost 5 bases, with 14 bases between them. DNA for the CDR3: TGTGCCAGCAGTTTGGTCAGGGCGACAGACGAGCAGTACTTC. Its protein product is CASSLVRATDEQYF.

The chain employs TRBV5-1 and TRBJ2-6; the match to TRBD1 covers 9 bases. With 4 bases clipped from V and 0 bases from J, the junction kept 8 bases outside the gene matches. From germline, CDR1 is SGHRS and CDR2 YFSETQ. The CDR3 has 18 amino acids. CDR3 region: CASSGRDRASSGANVLTF. CDR3 bases: TGCGCCAGCAGCGGCAGGGACAGGGCTAGCTCTGGGGCCAACGTCCTGACTTTC.

The chain employs TRBV2 and TRBJ2-3, with 10 bases that match TRBD2. The CDR3 has 15 residues. Germline loops: CDR1 SNHLY, CDR2 FYNNEI. Trimming at V came to 11 bases and at J to 4 bases, leaving 12 bases not matched to a gene. The CDR3 DNA sequence: TGTGCCTCCGGGGGGCTAGCGGGAGTTCCAGATACGCAGTATTTT. It is translated as CASGGLAGVPDTQYF.

The V and J genes are TRBV6-5 and TRBJ2-3; 7 bases are shared with TRBD1. V was pared by 2 bases and J by 0 bases, with 2 bases of the junction left unmatched. Per germline, CDR1 MNHEY and CDR2 SVGAGI. This CDR3 contains 15 residues. The CDR3 loop is CASSYEQGSTDTQYF. CDR3 nucleotide sequence: TGTGCCAGCAGTTACGAACAGGGGAGCACAGATACGCAGTATTTT.

The V and J genes are TRBV2 and TRBJ2-1, with 8 bases that match TRBD2. The V gene end was trimmed by 0 bases and the J gene end by 0 bases; junction bases not matched to a gene: 13. The CDR3 loop spans 20 amino acids. Germline V lookup: CDR1 SNHLY, CDR2 FYNNEI. The CDR3 here is CASSEAFGTSNLSSYNEQFF. In DNA, the CDR3 is TGTGCCAGCAGTGAAGCTTTCGGGACTAGTAACCTGAGCTCCTACAATGAGCAGTTCTTC.

The CDR3 sequence: CAISESAASGYTDTQYF. The CDR3 region has the DNA TGTGCCATCAGTGAGTCAGCGGCTAGCGGATACACAGATACGCAGTATTTT. V is TRBV10-3 and J is TRBJ2-3, with 7 positions matching TRBD2. The CDR3 is made up of 17 amino acids. CDR1 is ENHRY, CDR2 SYGVKD, per germline. The V gene end was trimmed by 0 bases and the J gene end by 2 bases; junction bases not matched to a gene: 8.

This clone showed up many times. V and J are TRBV29-1 and TRBJ1-2; D gene unclear. V was trimmed by 4 bases and J by 2 bases, leaving 8 bases between them. The CDR3 has 12 amino acids. From germline, CDR1 is SQVTM and CDR2 ANQGSEA. As DNA, the CDR3 is TGCAGCGTTGTTGAGTGGAACTATGGCTACACCTTC. This encodes CSVVEWNYGYTF.

The chain recombines TRBV10-3 with TRBJ1-2; 7 nucleotides align to TRBD1. Germline assignment: CDR1 ENHRY and CDR2 SYGVKD. With V trimmed by 1 base and J by 8 bases, 10 bases remained unmatched. This CDR3 contains 15 residues. The CDR3 sequence is CAISEWDSRGVGYTF. In DNA, the CDR3 is TGTGCCATCAGTGAGTGGGACAGTAGAGGGGTAGGCTACACCTTC.

CDR3 DNA sequence: TGTGCCAGCAGCAAAGGGGCCGAAGGTGTTTCAAACCCCGTGGGGGGCTACACCTTC. Amino acid sequence: CASSKGAEGVSNPVGGYTF. V usage is TRBV21-1 and J usage is TRBJ1-2. TRBV21-1 is annotated as a pseudogene. The CDR3 loop spans 19 amino acids.

The rearrangement links TRBV11-2 to TRBJ1-2, with TRBD1 matching 9 bases. The CDR3 runs to 16 residues. The germline V gene encodes CDR1 SGHAT and CDR2 FQNNGV. Germline trimming cut 5 bases from V and 3 bases from J; bases unmatched to any gene: 10. This chain's CDR3 is CASSLTGGRGDYGYTF. For the CDR3, the DNA is TGTGCCAGCAGCCTAACAGGGGGCAGGGGAGACTATGGCTACACCTTC. Complete variable domain (other parts from reference TRBV11-2 and TRBJ1-2): EAGVAQSPRYKIIEKRQSVAFWCNPISGHATLYWYQQILGQGPKLLIQFQNNGVVDDSQLPKDRFSAERLKGVDSTLKIQPAKLEDSAVYLCASSLTGGRGDYGYTFGSGTRLTVV.

The V and J genes are TRBV25-1 and TRBJ2-7, with 8 bases fitting TRBD1. V shed 1 base and J 6 bases; nucleotides not matched to a gene: 11. This CDR3 is built from 16 residues. From germline, CDR1 is MGHDK and CDR2 SYGVNS. CDR3 amino acids: CASSELPGGLFGEQYF. The CDR3 DNA follows: TGTGCCAGCAGTGAATTGCCAGGGGGCCTCTTTGGCGAGCAGTACTTC.

This clone turned up a few times. The chain combines TRBV7-9 with TRBJ2-7, with a weak D call TRBD1 (5 bases). Germline CDR1 and CDR2: SEHNR and FQNEAQ (reference sequence). This CDR3 region has 14 residues. Trimming removed 3 bases at V and 4 bases at J, with 13 bases between. The CDR3 protein is CASSFAGPRYEQYF. CDR3 nucleotide sequence: TGTGCCAGCAGCTTCGCAGGGCCAAGGTACGAGCAGTACTTC.

The rearrangement links TRBV10-3 to TRBJ1-5; 8 bases align to TRBD1. The length of the CDR3 is 14 residues. The J segment lost 6 bases and the V segment lost 2 bases, leaving 3 bases of the junction unmatched. Looked up from germline, CDR1 is ENHRY and CDR2 is SYGVKD. CDR3 protein: CAISEQQGGQPQHF. Here the CDR3 DNA reads TGTGCCATCAGTGAGCAACAGGGGGGTCAGCCCCAGCATTTT.

This chain uses TRBV4-1 with TRBJ2-7; 8 nucleotides agree with TRBD2. The CDR3 runs to 16 residues. Germline CDR1 and CDR2: MGHRA and YSYEKL. After removal of 3 bases from V and 4 bases from J, the junction contained 11 bases not matched to a gene. The CDR3 here is CASSQALAGWTYEQYF. The CDR3 nucleotides are TGCGCCAGCAGCCAGGCCCTAGCGGGTTGGACTTACGAGCAGTACTTC.

The rearrangement links TRBV5-1 to TRBJ2-1; 7 bases match TRBD2. The CDR3 loop spans 15 amino acids. V dropped 5 bases and J dropped 2; count of bases not matched to a gene: 7. The germline gives CDR1 SGHRS, CDR2 YFSETQ. CDR3 coding DNA: TGCGCCAGCAGTTCGCTAGCGGTAACCTACAATGAGCAGTTCTTC. Amino acids: CASSSLAVTYNEQFF.